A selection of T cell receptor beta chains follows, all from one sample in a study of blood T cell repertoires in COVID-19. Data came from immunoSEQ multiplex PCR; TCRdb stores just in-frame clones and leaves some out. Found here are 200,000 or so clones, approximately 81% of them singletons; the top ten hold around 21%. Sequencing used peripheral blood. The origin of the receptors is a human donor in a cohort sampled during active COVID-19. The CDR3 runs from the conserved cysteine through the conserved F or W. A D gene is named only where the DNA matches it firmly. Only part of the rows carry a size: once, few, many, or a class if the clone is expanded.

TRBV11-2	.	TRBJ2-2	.	TGTGCCGTACAGGGAGCAGCCTCTAACACCGGGGAGCTGTTTTTT	CAVQGAASNTGELFF
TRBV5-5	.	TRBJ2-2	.	TGTGCCAGCAGCTTGGAGTTTGGAGACTCCCGGAGGGAGGAGCTGTTTTTT	CASSLEFGDSRREELFF
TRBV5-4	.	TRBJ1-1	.	TGTGCCAGCAGCTCAAGCCCGGGGGGCCTGAACACTGAAGCTTTCTTT	CASSSSPGGLNTEAFF
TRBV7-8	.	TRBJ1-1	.	TGTGCCAGCAGCTTAGTTGACTACACTGAAGCTTTCTTT	CASSLVDYTEAFF
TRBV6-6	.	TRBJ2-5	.	TGTGCCAGCAGTTACGGAGAGCTCGAGACCCAGTACTTC	CASSYGELETQYF
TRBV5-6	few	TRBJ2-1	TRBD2	TGTGCCAGCAGCTTTCGGGCGGGAGGGCCGAATGAGCAGTTCTTC	CASSFRAGGPNEQFF
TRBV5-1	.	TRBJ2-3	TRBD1	TGCGCCAGCAGCCTACCGACAGGGGAAGCAGTCCTTTCTAGCACAGATACGCAGTATTTT	CASSLPTGEAVLSSTDTQYF
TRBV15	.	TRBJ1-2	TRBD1	TGTGCCACCAGCAGAGGACAGGGTTCGGTCTCTGGCTACACCTTC	CATSRGQGSVSGYTF
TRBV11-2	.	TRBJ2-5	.	TGTGCCAGCAGCCCCCTACGGCAAGAGACCCAGTACTTC	CASSPLRQETQYF
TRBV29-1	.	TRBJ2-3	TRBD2	TGCAGCGTTGAAGATCGGGTCGGGGGGGCCCCAGATACGCAGTATTTT	CSVEDRVGGAPDTQYF
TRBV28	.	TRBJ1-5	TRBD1	TGTGCCAGCATGACAGGGCTGCATCAGCCCCAGCATTTT	CASMTGLHQPQHF
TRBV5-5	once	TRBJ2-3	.	TGTGCCAGCAGCTTGGTTCCGGGGTGGGATACGCAGTATTTT	CASSLVPGWDTQYF
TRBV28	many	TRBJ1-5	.	TGTGCCAGCAGTATCAGGGTATCTGATCAGCCCCAGCATTTT	CASSIRVSDQPQHF
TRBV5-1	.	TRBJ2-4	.	TGCGCCAGCAGCTTGATGGGGAGCGACTTTAAGGACATTCAGTACTTC	CASSLMGSDFKDIQYF
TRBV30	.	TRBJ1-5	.	TGTGCCTGGGGATATCCGGGAGCTAGAAATCAGCCCCAGCATTTT	CAWGYPGARNQPQHF
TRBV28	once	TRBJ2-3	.	TGTGCCAGCAGTGTTAGGAGGGATACGCAGTATTTT	CASSVRRDTQYF
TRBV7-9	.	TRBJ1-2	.	TGTGCCAGCAGCGCCAACAGGGTAGGCTACACCTTC	CASSANRVGYTF
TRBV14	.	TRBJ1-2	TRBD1	TGTGCCAGCAGCCGAGCGCCGGGACAGTGGCTCGGCTACACCTTC	CASSRAPGQWLGYTF
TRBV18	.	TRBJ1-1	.	TGTGCCAGCTCACCACAGCAGGGGATGAACACTGAAGCTTTCTTT	CASSPQQGMNTEAFF
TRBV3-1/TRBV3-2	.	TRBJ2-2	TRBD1	TGTGCCAGCAGCCAGGCGACAGGGGGAAACACCGGGGAGCTGTTTTTT	CASSQATGGNTGELFF
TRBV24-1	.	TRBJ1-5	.	TGTGCCACCAGTCTGGCAGGGAACAATCAGCCCCAGCATTTT	CATSLAGNNQPQHF
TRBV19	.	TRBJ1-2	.	TGTGCCAGTAGTCGTCAGACGGGAGGCTACACCTTC	CASSRQTGGYTF